The entry that follows covers one T cell receptor beta chain sequence. The antigen remains unidentified. TCRdb used MiXCR to reprocess the RT-PCR reads, holding one entry per CDR3 protein. The data hold roughly 700,000 distinct CDR3 sequences, with around 13% observed a single time. The data are from a study of response to subunit inactivated influenza vaccine. Study-wide findings and caveats: Only a handful of new T cells, the authors suggested, are recruited with each seasonal influenza vaccination.

The CDR3 sequence is 15 residues long. The V gene's germline CDR1 is SGHKS and CDR2 YYEKEE (reference sequence). V was cut by 0 bases and J by 5 bases, with 12 bases left in between. The rearrangement joins TRBV5-5 to TRBJ1-5, with TRBD1 as a possible D gene (5 bases). This sequence was found in a man in his fifties or sixties who received an inactivated influenza vaccine. The material sequenced was PBMCs from blood, taken 14 to 15 days before vaccination. The CDR3 reads CASSLAMGTHQPQHF. In DNA, the CDR3 is TGTGCCAGCAGCTTGGCCATGGGGACCCATCAGCCCCAGCATTTT.